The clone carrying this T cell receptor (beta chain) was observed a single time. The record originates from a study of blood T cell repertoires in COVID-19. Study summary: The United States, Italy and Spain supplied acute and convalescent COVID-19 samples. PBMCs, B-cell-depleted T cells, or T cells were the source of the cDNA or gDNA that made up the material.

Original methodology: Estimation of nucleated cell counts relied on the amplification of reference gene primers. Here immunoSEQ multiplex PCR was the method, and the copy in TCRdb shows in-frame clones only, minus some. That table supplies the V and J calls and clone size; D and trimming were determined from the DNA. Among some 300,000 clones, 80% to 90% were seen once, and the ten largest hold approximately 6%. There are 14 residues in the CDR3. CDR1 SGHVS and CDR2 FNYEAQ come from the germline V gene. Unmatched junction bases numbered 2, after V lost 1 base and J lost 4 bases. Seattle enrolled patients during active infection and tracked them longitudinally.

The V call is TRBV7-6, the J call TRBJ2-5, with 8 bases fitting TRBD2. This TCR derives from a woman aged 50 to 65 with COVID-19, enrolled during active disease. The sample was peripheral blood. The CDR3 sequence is CASSLGLARETQYF. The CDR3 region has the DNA TGTGCCAGCAGCTTAGGACTAGCGAGAGAGACCCAGTACTTC. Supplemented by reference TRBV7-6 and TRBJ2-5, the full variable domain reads GAGVSQSPRYKVTKRGQDVALRCDPISGHVSLYWYRQALGQGPEFLTYFNYEAQQDKSGLPNDRFSAERPEGSISTLTIQRTEQRDSAMYRCASSLGLARETQYFGPGTRLLVL.